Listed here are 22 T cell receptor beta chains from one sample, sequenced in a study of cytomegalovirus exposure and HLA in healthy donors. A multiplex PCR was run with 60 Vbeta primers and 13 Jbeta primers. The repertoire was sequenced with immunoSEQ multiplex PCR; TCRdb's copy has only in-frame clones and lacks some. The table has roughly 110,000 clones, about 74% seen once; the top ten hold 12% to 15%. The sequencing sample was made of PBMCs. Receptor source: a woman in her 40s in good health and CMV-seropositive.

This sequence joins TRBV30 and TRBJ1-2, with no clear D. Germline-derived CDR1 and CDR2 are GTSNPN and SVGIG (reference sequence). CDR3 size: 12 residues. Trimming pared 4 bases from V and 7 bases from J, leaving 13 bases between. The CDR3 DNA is TGTGCCTGGACTTCAGCGGTAGGTGGCTACACCTTC. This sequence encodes CAWTSAVGGYTF.

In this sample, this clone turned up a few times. In DNA form, the CDR3 reads TGTGCCAGCAGCCCAGGAGGGAACACTGAAGCTTTCTTT. Translated, it gives CASSPGGNTEAFF. V usage is TRBV7-9 and J usage is TRBJ1-1; D is ambiguous. Between the trimmed V and J ends, which lost 5 bases and 1 base, there was a span of 8 bases. Per the germline V gene, CDR1 is SEHNR and CDR2 is FQNEAQ (reference sequence). The CDR3 is 13 residues long.

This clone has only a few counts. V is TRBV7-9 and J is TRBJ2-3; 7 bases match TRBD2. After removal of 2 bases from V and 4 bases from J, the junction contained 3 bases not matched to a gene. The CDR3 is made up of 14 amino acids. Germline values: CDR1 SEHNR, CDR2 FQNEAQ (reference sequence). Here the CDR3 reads CASSLSGAPDTQYF. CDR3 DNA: TGTGCCAGCAGCTTAAGCGGGGCCCCAGATACGCAGTATTTT.

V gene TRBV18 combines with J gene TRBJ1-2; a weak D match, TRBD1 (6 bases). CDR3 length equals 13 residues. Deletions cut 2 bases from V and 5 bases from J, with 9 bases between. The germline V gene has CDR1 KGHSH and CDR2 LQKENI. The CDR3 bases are TGTGCCAGCTCACCAGGGACACAATATGGCTACACCTTC. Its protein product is CASSPGTQYGYTF.

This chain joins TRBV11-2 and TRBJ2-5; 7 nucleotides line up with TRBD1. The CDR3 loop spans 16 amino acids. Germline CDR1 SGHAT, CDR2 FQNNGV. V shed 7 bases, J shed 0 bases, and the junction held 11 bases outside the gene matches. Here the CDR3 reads CASTTYSTGYQETQYF. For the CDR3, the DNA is TGTGCCAGCACCACATACTCGACAGGGTACCAAGAGACCCAGTACTTC. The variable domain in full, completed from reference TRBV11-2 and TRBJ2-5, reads EAGVAQSPRYKIIEKRQSVAFWCNPISGHATLYWYQQILGQGPKLLIQFQNNGVVDDSQLPKDRFSAERLKGVDSTLKIQPAKLEDSAVYLCASTTYSTGYQETQYFGPGTRLLVL.

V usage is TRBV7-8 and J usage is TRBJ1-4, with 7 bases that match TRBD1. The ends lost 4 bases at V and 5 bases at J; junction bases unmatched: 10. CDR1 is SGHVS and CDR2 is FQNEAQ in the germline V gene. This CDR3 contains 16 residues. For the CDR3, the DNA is TGTGCCAGCAGCTCGCACGGGGGACAGTACAATGAAAAACTGTTTTTT. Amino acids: CASSSHGGQYNEKLFF.

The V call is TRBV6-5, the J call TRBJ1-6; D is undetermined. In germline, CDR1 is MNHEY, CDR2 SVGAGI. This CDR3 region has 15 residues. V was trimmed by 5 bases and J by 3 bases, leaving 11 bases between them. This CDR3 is CASSPREGYNSPLHF. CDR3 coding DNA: TGTGCCAGCAGTCCCCGGGAGGGCTATAATTCACCCCTCCACTTT.

DNA for the CDR3: TGTGCCAGCAGCTTGGGGCAGGGGGGACCCAAAAACATTCAGTACTTC. Translation gives CASSLGQGGPKNIQYF. This rearrangement joins TRBV7-6 to TRBJ2-4; possibly TRBD1 for D (7 bases). Trimming cost V 3 bases and J 2 bases, with 14 bases left between them. Germline V CDR1 and CDR2: SGHVS, FNYEAQ. The CDR3 runs 16 residues.

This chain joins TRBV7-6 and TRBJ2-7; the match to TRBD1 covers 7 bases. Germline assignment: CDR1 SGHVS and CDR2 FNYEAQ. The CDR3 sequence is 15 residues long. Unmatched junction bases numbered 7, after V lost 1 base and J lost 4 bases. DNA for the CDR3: TGTGCCAGCAGCTTAGAAACAGGGGACCTATACGAGCAGTACTTC. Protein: CASSLETGDLYEQYF.

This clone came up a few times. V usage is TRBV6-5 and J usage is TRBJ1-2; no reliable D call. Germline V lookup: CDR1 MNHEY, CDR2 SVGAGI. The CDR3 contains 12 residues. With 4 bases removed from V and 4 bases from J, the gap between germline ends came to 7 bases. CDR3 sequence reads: CASSSGVYGYTF. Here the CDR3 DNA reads TGTGCCAGCAGTTCGGGAGTCTATGGCTACACCTTC.

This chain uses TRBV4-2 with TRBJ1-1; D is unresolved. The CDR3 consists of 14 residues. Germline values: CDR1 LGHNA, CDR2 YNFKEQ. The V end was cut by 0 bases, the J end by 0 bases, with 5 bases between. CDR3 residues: CASSQEVVNTEAFF. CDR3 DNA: TGTGCCAGCAGCCAAGAAGTAGTGAACACTGAAGCTTTCTTT.

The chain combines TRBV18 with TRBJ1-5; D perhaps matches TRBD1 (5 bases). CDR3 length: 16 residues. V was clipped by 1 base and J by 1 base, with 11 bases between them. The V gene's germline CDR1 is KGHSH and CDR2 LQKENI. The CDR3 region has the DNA TGTGCCAGCTCACCACAAGGGGCCTGGAGCAATCAGCCCCAGCATTTT. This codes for CASSPQGAWSNQPQHF.

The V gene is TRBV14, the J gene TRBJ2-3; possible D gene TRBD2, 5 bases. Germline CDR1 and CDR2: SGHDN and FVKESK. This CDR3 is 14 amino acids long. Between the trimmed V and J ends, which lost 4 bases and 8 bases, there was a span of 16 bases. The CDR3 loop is CASSPTDGRGTQYF. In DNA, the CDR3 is TGTGCCAGCAGCCCCACGGACGGCCGGGGTACGCAGTATTTT.

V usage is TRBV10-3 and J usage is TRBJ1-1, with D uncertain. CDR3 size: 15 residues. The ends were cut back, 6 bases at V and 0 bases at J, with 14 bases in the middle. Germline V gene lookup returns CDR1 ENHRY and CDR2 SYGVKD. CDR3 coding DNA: TGTGCCATCAGACGGGTCACGGATATGAACACTGAAGCTTTCTTT. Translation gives CAIRRVTDMNTEAFF.

The CDR3 protein is CASRSGGPTTDTQYF. For the CDR3, the DNA is TGCGCCAGCAGGTCGGGGGGCCCAACTACAGATACGCAGTATTTT. V is TRBV5-1 and J is TRBJ2-3; D might be TRBD2 (7 bases). V was cut by 5 bases and J by 3 bases, with 16 bases left in between. The CDR3 sequence is 15 residues long. Per the germline V gene, CDR1 is SGHRS and CDR2 is YFSETQ.

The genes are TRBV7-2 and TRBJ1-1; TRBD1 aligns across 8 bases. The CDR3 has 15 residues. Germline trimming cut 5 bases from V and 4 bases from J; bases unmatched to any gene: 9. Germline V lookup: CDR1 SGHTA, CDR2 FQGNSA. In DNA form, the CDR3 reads TGTGCCAGCAGCCCGGACAGGGATTTAAGCACTGAAGCTTTCTTT. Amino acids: CASSPDRDLSTEAFF.

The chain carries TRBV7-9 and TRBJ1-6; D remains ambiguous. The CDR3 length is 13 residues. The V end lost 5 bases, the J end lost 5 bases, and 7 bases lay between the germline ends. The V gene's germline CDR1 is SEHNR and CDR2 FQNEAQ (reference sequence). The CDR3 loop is CASSPFDNSPLHF. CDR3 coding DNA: TGTGCCAGCAGCCCATTTGATAATTCACCCCTCCACTTT. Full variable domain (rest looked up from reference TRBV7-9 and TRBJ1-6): DTGVSQNPRHKITKRGQNVTFRCDPISEHNRLYWYRQTLGQGPEFLTYFQNEAQLEKSRLLSDRFSAERPKGSFSTLEIQRTEQGDSAMYLCASSPFDNSPLHFGNGTRLTVT.

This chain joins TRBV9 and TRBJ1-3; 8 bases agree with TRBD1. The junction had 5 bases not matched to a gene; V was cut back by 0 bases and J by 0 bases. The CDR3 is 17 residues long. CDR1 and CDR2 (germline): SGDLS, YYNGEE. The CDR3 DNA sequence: TGTGCCAGCAGCGTAGGAAGGACAGGGAGCTCTGGAAACACCATATATTTT. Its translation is CASSVGRTGSSGNTIYF.

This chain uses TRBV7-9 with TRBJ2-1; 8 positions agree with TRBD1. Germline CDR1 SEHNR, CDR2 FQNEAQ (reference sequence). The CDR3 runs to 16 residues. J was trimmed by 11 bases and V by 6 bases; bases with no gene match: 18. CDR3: CASSSKGQAFEVQQFF. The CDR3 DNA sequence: TGTGCCAGCAGTTCCAAGGGACAGGCCTTCGAGGTTCAGCAGTTCTTC.

CDR3 nucleotides: TGCGCCAGCAGCCCAGGCGACAGGTACCTCTATGGCTACACCTTC. Its protein is CASSPGDRYLYGYTF. This chain joins TRBV5-1 and TRBJ1-2; tentative D call: TRBD1 (6 bases). V lost 4 bases and J lost 4, with 17 bases in between. The germline gives CDR1 SGHRS, CDR2 YFSETQ. This CDR3 spans 15 amino acids.

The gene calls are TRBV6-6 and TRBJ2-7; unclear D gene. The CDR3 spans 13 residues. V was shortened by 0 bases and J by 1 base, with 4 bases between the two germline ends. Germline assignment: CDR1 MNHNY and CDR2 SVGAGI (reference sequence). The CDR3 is CASSYSGSYEQYF. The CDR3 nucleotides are TGTGCCAGCAGTTACTCCGGGTCCTACGAGCAGTACTTC.

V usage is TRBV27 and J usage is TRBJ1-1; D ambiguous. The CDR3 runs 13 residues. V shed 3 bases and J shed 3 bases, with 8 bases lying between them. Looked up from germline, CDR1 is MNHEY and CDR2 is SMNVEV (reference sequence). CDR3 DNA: TGTGCCAGCAGTTTCAAGCGGGACACTGAAGCTTTCTTT. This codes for CASSFKRDTEAFF.